This T cell receptor beta chain was captured in a study of blood T cells in healthy people across ages. Study-wide results and limits: When set beside aged donors, long-lived donors presented more naive CD4+ cells and higher diversity.

Primers used in a second PCR of roughly 7 to 12 cycles were a sample-barcoded 5' primer and a J-beta primer mix. Using its own MiXCR run on the 5' RACE reads, TCRdb lists one record per CDR3 protein. Of approximately 800,000 distinct CDR3 sequences in the sample, about 53% are singletons; the top ten hold about two fifths. This clonotype was seen a few times. Its specificity is not known. The CDR3 runs to 14 residues. V was pared by 1 base and J by 6 bases, with 10 bases between. The germline V gene encodes CDR1 LNHNV and CDR2 YYDKDF (reference sequence). Sequenced input: blood. The chain has TRBV15 and TRBJ2-1; the D call may be TRBD1 or TRBD2 (5 bases each). This clonotype originated in a man aged 80 or over in good health. CDR3 bases: TGTGCCACCAGCAGAGTAGAGGGGTTCAATGAGCAGTTCTTC. This translates into CATSRVEGFNEQFF. Variable domain in full (rest from reference TRBV15 and TRBJ2-1): DAMVIQNPRYQVTQFGKPVTLSCSQTLNHNVMYWYQQKSSQAPKLLFHYYDKDFNNEADTPDNFQSRRPNTSFCFLDIRSPGLGDTAMYLCATSRVEGFNEQFFGPGTRLTVL.